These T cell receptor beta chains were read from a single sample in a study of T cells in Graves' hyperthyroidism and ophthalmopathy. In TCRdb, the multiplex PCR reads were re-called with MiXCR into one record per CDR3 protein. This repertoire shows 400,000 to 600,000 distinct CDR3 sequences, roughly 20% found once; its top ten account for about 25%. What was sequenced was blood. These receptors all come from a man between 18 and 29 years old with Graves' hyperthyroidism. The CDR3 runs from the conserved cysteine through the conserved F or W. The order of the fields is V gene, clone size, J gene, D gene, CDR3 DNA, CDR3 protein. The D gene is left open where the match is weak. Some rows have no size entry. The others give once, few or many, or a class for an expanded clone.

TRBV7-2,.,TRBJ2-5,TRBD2,TGTGCCAGCAGCGAGACTAGCGGGGGGGCCCTGACCCAGTACTTC,CASSETSGGALTQYF
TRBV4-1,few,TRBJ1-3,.,TGCGCCAGCAGCCAAGACAGGGAATACACCATATATTTT,CASSQDREYTIYF
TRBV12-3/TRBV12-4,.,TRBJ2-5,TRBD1,TGTGCCAGCAGTCAGGGACAGGGGGTGGAGACCCAGTACTTC,CASSQGQGVETQYF
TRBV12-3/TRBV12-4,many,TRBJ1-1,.,TGTGCCAGCAGTTTAGTAGGGGGATCTGAAGCTTTCTTT,CASSLVGGSEAFF
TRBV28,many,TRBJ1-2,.,TGTGCCAGCAGTTTATTAGGGCGACCGGGTTATGGCTACACCTTC,CASSLLGRPGYGYTF
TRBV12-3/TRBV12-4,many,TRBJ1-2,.,TGTGCCAGCAGTTCTCCTCGGGGGGAAGGGGGCTATGGCTACACCTTC,CASSSPRGEGGYGYTF
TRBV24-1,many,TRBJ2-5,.,TGTGCCACCAGTGATCCCACAGGGAGCGGAGAGACCCAGTACTTC,CATSDPTGSGETQYF
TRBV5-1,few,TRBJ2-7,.,TGCGCCAGCAGCTTGGAACTTCGAACCTCGATCTACGAGCAGTACTTC,CASSLELRTSIYEQYF
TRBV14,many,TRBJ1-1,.,TGTGCCAGCAGCCCCCGACAGGTAGAGAACACTGAAGCTTTCTTT,CASSPRQVENTEAFF
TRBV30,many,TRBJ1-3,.,TGTGCCTGGAGTGGGAGTACGATCTCTGGAAACACCATATATTTT,CAWSGSTISGNTIYF
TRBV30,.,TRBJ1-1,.,TGTGCCTGGAGCGTCGGGATGTGGACTGAAGCTTTCTTT,CAWSVGMWTEAFF
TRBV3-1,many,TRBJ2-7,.,TGTGCCAGCAGCCAAGAAGCCTTCTACGAGCAGTACTTC,CASSQEAFYEQYF
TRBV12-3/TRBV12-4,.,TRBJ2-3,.,TGTGCCAGCAGCCCCGACAGAACAGATACGCAGTATTTT,CASSPDRTDTQYF
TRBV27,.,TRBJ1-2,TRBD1,TGTGCCAGCAGTTTAAAGCCTCGGACAGGGTGGATGGGCTACACCTTC,CASSLKPRTGWMGYTF
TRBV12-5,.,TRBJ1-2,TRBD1,TGTGCTAGTGGCAAGGGACAGGGGAATGGTGGCTACACCTTC,CASGKGQGNGGYTF
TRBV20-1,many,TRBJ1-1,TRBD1,TGCAGTGCTCAGGGGGGGAACACTGAAGCTTTCTTT,CSAQGGNTEAFF
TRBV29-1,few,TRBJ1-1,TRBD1,TGCAGCGGTGGACAGGGGAGCACTGAAGCTTTCTTT,CSGGQGSTEAFF
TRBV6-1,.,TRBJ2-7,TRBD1,TGTGCCAGCAGTGGGAGGACAGGGGTCGGCTACGAGCAGTACTTC,CASSGRTGVGYEQYF
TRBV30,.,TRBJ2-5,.,TGTGCCTGGAAGGGTGTTGGAGGGGGGGACCAAGAGACCCAGTACTTC,CAWKGVGGGDQETQYF
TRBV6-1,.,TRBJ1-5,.,TGTGCCAGCAGTACCCCGCGCGGCGGGGATCAGCCCCAGCATTTT,CASSTPRGGDQPQHF
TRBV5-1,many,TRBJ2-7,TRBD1,TGCGCCAGCAGCTTGGTACAGGGGGACCACGAGCAGTACTTC,CASSLVQGDHEQYF
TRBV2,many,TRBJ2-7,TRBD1,TGTGCCAGCAGAGAGGGGGCAAAAGAGCAGTACTTC,CASREGAKEQYF
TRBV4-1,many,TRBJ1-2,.,TGCGCCAGCAGCCAGGAGATTCAGGCCAGGTCTTCCTATGGCTACACCTTC,CASSQEIQARSSYGYTF
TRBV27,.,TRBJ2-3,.,TGTGCCAGCAGCCTAGGGGGGTCCCGCACAGATACGCAGTATTTT,CASSLGGSRTDTQYF
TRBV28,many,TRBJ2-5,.,TGTGCCAGCAGTCCAATCCCCACGGGGAGCGGAGAGACCCAGTACTTC,CASSPIPTGSGETQYF
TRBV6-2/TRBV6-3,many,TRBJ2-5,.,TGTGCCAGCAGTTACGGTTTGCGGGAGACCCAGTACTTC,CASSYGLRETQYF
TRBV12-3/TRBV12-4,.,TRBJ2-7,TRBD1,TGTGCCAGCAACTCCCGGGACAGGGGCGCCTACGAGCAGTACTTC,CASNSRDRGAYEQYF
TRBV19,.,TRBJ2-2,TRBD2,TGTGCCAGTCTGGGCGGGGAGGGCTACACCGGGGAGCTGTTTTTT,CASLGGEGYTGELFF
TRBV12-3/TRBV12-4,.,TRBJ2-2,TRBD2,TGTGCCAGCAGCTTTTTTAGCGGGGCGAACACCGGGGAGCTGTTTTTT,CASSFFSGANTGELFF
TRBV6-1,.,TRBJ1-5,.,TGTGCCAGTAGCACAGCTGAAAATAGCAATCAGCCCCAGCATTTT,CASSTAENSNQPQHF
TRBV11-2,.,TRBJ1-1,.,TGTGCCAGCAGCCCACTAGGGGGGCTATGGGGGCCTGAAGCTTTCTTT,CASSPLGGLWGPEAFF
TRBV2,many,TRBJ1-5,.,TGTGCCAGCGGGGGGCTGCAAAATAGCAATCAGCCCCAGCATTTT,CASGGLQNSNQPQHF
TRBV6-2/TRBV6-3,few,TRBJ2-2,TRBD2,TGTGCCAGCAGTTACTCCGCTAGCGGGTTAACCACGAACACCGGGGAGCTGTTTTTT,CASSYSASGLTTNTGELFF